This T cell receptor (beta chain) stems from a study of shared clonotypes between healthy human individuals. Assay: immunoSEQ multiplex PCR; the TCRdb copy retains only in-frame clones and omits some. The data show over a million clones, with approximately 70% seen just once and around 1.5% held by the top ten. Both subsets, CD45RA+ naive and CD45RA-negative memory, were split from the CD4+ cells. For this clone: The junction departs from the called germline gene at one end, perhaps through a read error.

The CDR3 totals 17 residues. CDR1 is MGHRA, CDR2 YSYEKL, per germline. This chain connects TRBV4-1 to TRBJ1-2; a weak D match, TRBD1 (5 bases). The sequencing input was memory CD4+ T cells sorted from blood. Indicated subset: CD45RA-negative fraction. The sequence derives from a man aged 18-30 years in good health. CDR3 region: CASSQGVTGLTMEDIVF. CDR3 nucleotide sequence: TGCGCCAGCAGCCAAGGGGTAACAGGACTTACCATGGAGGATATTGTCTTC.